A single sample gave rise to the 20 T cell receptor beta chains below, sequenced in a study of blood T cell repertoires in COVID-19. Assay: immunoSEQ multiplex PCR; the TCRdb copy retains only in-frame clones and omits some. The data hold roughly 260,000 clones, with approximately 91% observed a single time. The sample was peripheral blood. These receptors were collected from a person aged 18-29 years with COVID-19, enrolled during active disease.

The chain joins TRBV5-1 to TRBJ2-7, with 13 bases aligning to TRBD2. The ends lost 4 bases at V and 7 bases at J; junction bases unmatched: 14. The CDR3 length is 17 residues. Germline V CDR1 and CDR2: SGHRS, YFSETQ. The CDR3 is CASSNRLLAGGPGEQYF. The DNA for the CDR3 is TGCGCCAGCAGCAACCGATTACTAGCGGGAGGGCCGGGTGAGCAGTACTTC.

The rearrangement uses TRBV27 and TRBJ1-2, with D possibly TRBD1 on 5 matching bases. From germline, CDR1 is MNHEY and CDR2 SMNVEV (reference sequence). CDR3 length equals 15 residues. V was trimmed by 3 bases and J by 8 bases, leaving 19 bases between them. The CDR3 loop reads CASSLVDRGMGGYTF. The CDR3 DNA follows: TGTGCCAGCAGTTTGGTGGATAGGGGAATGGGCGGCTACACCTTC.

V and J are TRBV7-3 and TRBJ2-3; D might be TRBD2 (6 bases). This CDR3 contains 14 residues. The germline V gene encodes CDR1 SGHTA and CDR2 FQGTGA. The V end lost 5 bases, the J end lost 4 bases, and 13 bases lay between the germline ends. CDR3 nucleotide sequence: TGTGCCAGCAGCATCGGGACTTTCGCAGATACGCAGTATTTT. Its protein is CASSIGTFADTQYF.

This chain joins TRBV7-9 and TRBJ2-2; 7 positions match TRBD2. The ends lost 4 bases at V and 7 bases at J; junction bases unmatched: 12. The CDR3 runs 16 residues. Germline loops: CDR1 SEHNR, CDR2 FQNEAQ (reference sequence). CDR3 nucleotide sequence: TGTGCCAGCAGCTCCACCCGCAGCGGGAAGAACGGGGAGCTGTTTTTT. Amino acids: CASSSTRSGKNGELFF.

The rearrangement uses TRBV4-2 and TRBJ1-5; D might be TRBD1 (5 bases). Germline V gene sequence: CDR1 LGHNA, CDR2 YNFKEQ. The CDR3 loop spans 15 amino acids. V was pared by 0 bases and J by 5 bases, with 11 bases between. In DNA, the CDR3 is TGTGCCAGCAGCCAAGAGTTAGGGACTGATCAGCCCCAGCATTTT. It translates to CASSQELGTDQPQHF.

The CDR3 loop is CASSELWGLVGAAGELFF. For the CDR3, the DNA is TGTGCCAGCAGTGAATTATGGGGACTAGTGGGAGCGGCCGGGGAGCTGTTTTTT. This chain links TRBV6-1 with TRBJ2-2; 8 bases align to TRBD2. CDR3 length: 18 residues. Germline V gene sequence: CDR1 MNHNS, CDR2 SASEGT. The trim removed 2 bases at V and 6 bases at J, leaving 14 bases unmatched.

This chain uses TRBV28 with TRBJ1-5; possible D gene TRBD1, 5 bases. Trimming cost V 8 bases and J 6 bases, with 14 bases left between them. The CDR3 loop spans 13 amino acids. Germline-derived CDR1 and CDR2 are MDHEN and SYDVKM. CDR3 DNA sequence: TGTGCCAGCCATGACAGCTACGCTCAGCCCCAGCATTTT. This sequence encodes CASHDSYAQPQHF.

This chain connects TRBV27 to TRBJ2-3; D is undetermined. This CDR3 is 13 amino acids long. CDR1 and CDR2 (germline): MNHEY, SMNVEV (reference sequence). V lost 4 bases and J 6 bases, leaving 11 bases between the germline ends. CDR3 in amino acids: CASSSNGWDTQYF. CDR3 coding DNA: TGTGCCAGCAGTTCGAACGGGTGGGATACGCAGTATTTT.

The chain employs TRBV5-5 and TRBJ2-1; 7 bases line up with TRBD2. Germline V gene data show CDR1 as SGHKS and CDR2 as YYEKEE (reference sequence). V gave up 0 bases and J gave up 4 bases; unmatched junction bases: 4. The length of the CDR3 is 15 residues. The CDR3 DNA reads TGTGCCAGCAGCTTGGCGCTAGCGGAATACAATGAGCAGTTCTTC. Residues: CASSLALAEYNEQFF.

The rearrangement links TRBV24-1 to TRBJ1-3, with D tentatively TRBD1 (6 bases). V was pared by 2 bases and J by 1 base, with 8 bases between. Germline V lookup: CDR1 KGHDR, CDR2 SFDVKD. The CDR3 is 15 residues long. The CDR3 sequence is CATSDSRGSGNTIYF. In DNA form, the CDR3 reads TGTGCCACCAGTGATTCCAGGGGTTCTGGAAACACCATATATTTT.

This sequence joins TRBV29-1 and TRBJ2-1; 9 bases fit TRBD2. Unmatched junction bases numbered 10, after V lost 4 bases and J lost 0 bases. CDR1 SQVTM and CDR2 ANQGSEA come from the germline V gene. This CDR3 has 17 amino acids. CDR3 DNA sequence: TGCAGCGTTGGGGCTAGCGGGATGAGAAGCTCCTACAATGAGCAGTTCTTC. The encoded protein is CSVGASGMRSSYNEQFF.

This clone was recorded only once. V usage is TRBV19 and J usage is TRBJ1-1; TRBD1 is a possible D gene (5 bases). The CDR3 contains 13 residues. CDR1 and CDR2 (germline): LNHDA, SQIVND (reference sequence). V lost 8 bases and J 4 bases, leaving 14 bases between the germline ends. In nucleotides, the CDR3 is TGTGCCAGTGTAAGGGGTGCCGGCACTGAAGCTTTCTTT. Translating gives CASVRGAGTEAFF.

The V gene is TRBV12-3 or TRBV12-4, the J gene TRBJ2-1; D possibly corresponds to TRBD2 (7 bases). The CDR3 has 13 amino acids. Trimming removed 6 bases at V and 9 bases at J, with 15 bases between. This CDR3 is CASRPGGGGEQFF. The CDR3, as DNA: TGTGCCAGCAGGCCCGGGGGAGGGGGTGAGCAGTTCTTC.

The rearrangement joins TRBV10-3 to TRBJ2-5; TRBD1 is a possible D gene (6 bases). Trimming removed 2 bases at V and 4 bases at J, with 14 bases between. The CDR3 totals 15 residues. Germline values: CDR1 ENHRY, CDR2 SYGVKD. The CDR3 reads CAISEGGIGPETQYF. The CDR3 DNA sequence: TGTGCCATCAGTGAGGGGGGCATAGGGCCAGAGACCCAGTACTTC.

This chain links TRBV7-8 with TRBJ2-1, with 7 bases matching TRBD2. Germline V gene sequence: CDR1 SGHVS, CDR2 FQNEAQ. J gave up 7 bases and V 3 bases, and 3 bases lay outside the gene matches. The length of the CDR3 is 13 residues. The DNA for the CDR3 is TGTGCCAGCAGCTTTTCCGGGGGGAATGAGCAGTTCTTC. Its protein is CASSFSGGNEQFF.

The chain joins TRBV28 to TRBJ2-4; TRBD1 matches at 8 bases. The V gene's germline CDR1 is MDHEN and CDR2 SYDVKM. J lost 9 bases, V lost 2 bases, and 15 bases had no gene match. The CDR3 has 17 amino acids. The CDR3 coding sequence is TGTGCCAGCAGTTTAGCCCAGGACAGGGACGGTTTAGGCATTCAGTACTTC. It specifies CASSLAQDRDGLGIQYF.

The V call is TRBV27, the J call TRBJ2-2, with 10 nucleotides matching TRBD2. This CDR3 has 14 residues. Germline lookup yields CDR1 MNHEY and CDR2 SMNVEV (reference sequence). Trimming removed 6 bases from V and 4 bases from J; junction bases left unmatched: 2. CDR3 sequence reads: CASRGLAITGELFF. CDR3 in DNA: TGTGCCAGCAGGGGACTAGCGATCACCGGGGAGCTGTTTTTT.

The CDR3, as DNA: TGCGCCAGCAGCCTGAGAATGACAGGGCCAGATCAGCCCCAGCATTTT. It codes for CASSLRMTGPDQPQHF. The chain carries TRBV4-1 and TRBJ1-5; 7 bases map to TRBD1. V lost 4 bases, J lost 5 bases, and 11 bases stayed unmatched. The CDR3 extends over 16 amino acids. Germline V gene lookup returns CDR1 MGHRA and CDR2 YSYEKL.

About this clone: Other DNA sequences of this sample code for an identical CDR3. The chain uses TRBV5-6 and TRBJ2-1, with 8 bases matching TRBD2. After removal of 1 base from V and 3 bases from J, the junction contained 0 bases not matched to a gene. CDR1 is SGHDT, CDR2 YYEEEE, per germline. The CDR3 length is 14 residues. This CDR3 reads CASSLTSGYNEQFF. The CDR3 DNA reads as TGTGCCAGCAGCTTGACTAGCGGCTACAATGAGCAGTTCTTC.

CDR3 nucleotides: TGTGCCACCAGTGATGGTGGGGCGGCCTACGAGCAGTACTTC. Translated: CATSDGGAAYEQYF. The chain has TRBV24-1 and TRBJ2-7; D possibly corresponds to TRBD1 (5 bases). Trimming shortened V by 3 bases and J by 2 bases, and 10 bases separated the two germline ends. Looked up from germline, CDR1 is KGHDR and CDR2 is SFDVKD. This CDR3 region has 14 residues.